The 19 T cell receptor beta chains below were found in one sample sequenced in a study of glioma-infiltrating T cells after dendritic cell vaccination. Data came from immunoSEQ multiplex PCR; TCRdb stores just in-frame clones and leaves some out. The data contain tens of thousands of clones, approximately 80% of them singletons. This sample comprised blood, obtained before dendritic cell vaccination. The source of these receptors is a human donor with glioblastoma.

This clone was found once. The V and J genes are TRBV28 and TRBJ1-1, with D possibly being TRBD1 (6 bases). The V end was cut by 5 bases, the J end by 5 bases, with 21 bases between. The CDR3 is made up of 16 amino acids. Germline V gene data show CDR1 as MDHEN and CDR2 as SYDVKM. CDR3 amino acids: CASSQAGAAEWTEAFF. The CDR3, as DNA: TGTGCCAGCAGTCAGGCAGGGGCGGCGGAGTGGACTGAAGCTTTCTTT.

The gene calls are TRBV7-6 and TRBJ2-3, with 8 nucleotides matching TRBD2. The CDR3 is 16 residues long. Germline assignment: CDR1 SGHVS and CDR2 FNYEAQ. V was pared by 5 bases and J by 4 bases, with 11 bases of the junction left unmatched. This CDR3 is CASSPRLGLEADTQYF. The CDR3 DNA is TGTGCCAGCAGCCCACGTCTGGGACTAGAGGCAGATACGCAGTATTTT.

The rearrangement links TRBV5-6 to TRBJ1-2; 7 bases are shared with TRBD1. The CDR3 runs 15 residues. Losses at the gene ends were 4 bases for V and 8 bases for J; bases not matched to a gene: 14. Germline V gene lookup returns CDR1 SGHDT and CDR2 YYEEEE. The CDR3 region has the DNA TGTGCCAGCAGCCCCCGGACAGGCACAGTAAGAGGCTACACCTTC. The encoded protein is CASSPRTGTVRGYTF.

The V call is TRBV7-9, the J call TRBJ2-7; the D gene is possibly TRBD2 (6 bases). The CDR3 is made up of 15 amino acids. Per the germline V gene, CDR1 is SEHNR and CDR2 is FQNEAQ (reference sequence). V lost 4 bases, J lost 1 base, and 14 bases lay in between. The CDR3 DNA reads as TGTGCCAGCAGCTCCCACGGCGGGACGTCCTACGAGCAGTACGTC. Amino acids: CASSSHGGTSYEQYV.

The CDR3 nucleotides read TGTGCCAGCAGTGAAAGGCGGGGACTAGCGGGAGTGTGGGGCACAGATACGCAGTATTTT. Amino acids: CASSERRGLAGVWGTDTQYF. The chain uses TRBV6-1 and TRBJ2-3; TRBD2 aligns across 14 bases. Losses at the gene ends were 2 bases for V and 1 base for J; bases not matched to a gene: 11. CDR3 length: 20 amino acids. The germline V gene encodes CDR1 MNHNS and CDR2 SASEGT.

The rearrangement uses TRBV7-9 and TRBJ2-1; the match to TRBD1 covers 10 bases. Unmatched junction bases numbered 7, after V lost 5 bases and J lost 6 bases. The CDR3 has 15 amino acids. Germline V lookup: CDR1 SEHNR, CDR2 FQNEAQ (reference sequence). CDR3 amino acids: CASSPGTGEANEQFF. The CDR3, as DNA: TGTGCCAGCAGCCCAGGGACAGGGGAGGCCAATGAGCAGTTCTTC.

In this sample, this clone turned up a few times. The chain joins TRBV18 to TRBJ2-1; 11 bases are shared with TRBD1. The CDR3 has 17 amino acids. The J segment lost 3 bases and the V segment lost 0 bases, leaving 4 bases of the junction unmatched. The germline gives CDR1 KGHSH, CDR2 LQKENI. The CDR3 sequence: CASSPPGGTGGYNEQFF. CDR3 in DNA: TGTGCCAGCTCACCACCCGGCGGGACAGGGGGCTACAATGAGCAGTTCTTC.

The chain uses TRBV18 and TRBJ2-1; 12 bases are a match to TRBD2. From germline, CDR1 is KGHSH and CDR2 LQKENI. This CDR3 region has 16 residues. Trimming took 0 bases from V and 8 from J; bases not matched to a gene: 5. The CDR3 DNA is TGTGCCAGCTCACCACCGACTAGCGGGGGAGTGTATGAGCAGTTCTTC. Translation gives CASSPPTSGGVYEQFF.

V gene TRBV7-9 combines with J gene TRBJ1-1, with D unresolved. CDR3 size: 16 residues. CDR1 is SEHNR, CDR2 FQNEAQ, per germline (reference sequence). Deletions cut 0 bases from V and 5 bases from J, with 16 bases between. The CDR3 DNA reads as TGTGCCAGCAGCTTAGCCCGGGCGATGTCGGGGACTGAAGCTTTCTTT. It translates to CASSLARAMSGTEAFF.

This clone was observed once. The rearrangement links TRBV15 to TRBJ2-3; D is perhaps TRBD2 (5 bases). The CDR3 totals 13 residues. The V gene's germline CDR1 is LNHNV and CDR2 YYDKDF (reference sequence). Trimming pared 4 bases from V and 4 bases from J, leaving 9 bases between. CDR3 region: CATSNGGADTQYF. CDR3 nucleotide sequence: TGTGCCACCAGCAACGGAGGCGCAGATACGCAGTATTTT.

V and J are TRBV7-2 and TRBJ1-1; 8 nucleotides line up with TRBD1. V lost 0 bases, J lost 7 bases, and 4 bases stayed unmatched. This CDR3 has 14 amino acids. Germline CDR1 reads SGHTA; CDR2 reads FQGNSA. The DNA for the CDR3 is TGTGCCAGCAGCTTAGCCAGGGGGCAGGGTGAAGCTTTCTTT. Translated: CASSLARGQGEAFF.

The V and J genes are TRBV30 and TRBJ2-3, with D maybe TRBD1 (5 bases). The CDR3 runs 13 residues. Per germline, CDR1 GTSNPN and CDR2 SVGIG (reference sequence). Trimming stripped 0 bases from V and 2 bases from J, with 6 bases between. The CDR3 reads CAWSVRVTDTQYF. The CDR3 DNA sequence: TGTGCCTGGAGTGTCAGGGTCACAGATACGCAGTATTTT.

J is TRBJ2-2 and V is TRBV5-4, with a tentative D call TRBD2 (5 bases). The CDR3 length is 15 residues. V lost 5 bases to trimming and J lost 2 bases, with 13 bases between them. Germline V CDR1 and CDR2: SGHNT, YYREEE (reference sequence). CDR3 loop: CASRGGARNTGELFF. CDR3 DNA: TGTGCCAGCAGAGGAGGAGCGAGAAACACCGGGGAGCTGTTTTTT.

The J gene is TRBJ2-2, the V gene TRBV4-2; D not certain. This CDR3 is built from 14 residues. Germline V gives CDR1 LGHNA, CDR2 YNFKEQ. V lost 3 bases, J lost 7 bases, and 12 bases lay in between. The CDR3 nucleotides read TGTGCCAGCAGCCAGAACTCTAACTACGGGGAGCTGTTTTTT. It encodes CASSQNSNYGELFF.

The chain carries TRBV11-2 and TRBJ1-6, with D perhaps TRBD1 (5 bases). V was clipped by 0 bases and J by 8 bases, with 17 bases between them. The CDR3 consists of 17 residues. Germline V CDR1 and CDR2: SGHAT, FQNNGV. Here the CDR3 DNA reads TGTGCCAGCAGCTTAGATAAGCCCGGACGGGACTATTCACCCCTCCACTTT. Translation: CASSLDKPGRDYSPLHF.

V usage is TRBV7-2 and J usage is TRBJ1-2; D is possibly TRBD1 (5 bases). Germline V lookup: CDR1 SGHTA, CDR2 FQGNSA. Trimming stripped 2 bases from V and 0 bases from J, with 13 bases between. CDR3 length: 16 residues. The CDR3 is CASSLMWGKTNYGYTF. DNA for the CDR3: TGTGCCAGCAGCTTAATGTGGGGCAAGACTAACTATGGCTACACCTTC.

The chain joins TRBV13 to TRBJ2-5; 7 bases match TRBD2. This CDR3 region has 17 residues. Germline lookup yields CDR1 PRHDT and CDR2 FYEKMQ (reference sequence). J lost 4 bases, V lost 2 bases, and 13 bases had no gene match. The CDR3 bases are TGTGCCAGCAGCTTAACCGCTGAAGCGAGGGAGGGAGAGACCCAGTACTTC. This encodes CASSLTAEAREGETQYF.

The chain joins TRBV6-4 to TRBJ1-5, with 7 nucleotides matching TRBD1. The V gene end was trimmed by 4 bases and the J gene end by 7 bases; junction bases not matched to a gene: 7. In germline, CDR1 is MRHNA, CDR2 SNTAGT. The CDR3 has 14 residues. CDR3 loop: CASSAQQGRQPQHF. The CDR3 bases are TGTGCCAGCAGTGCCCAACAGGGGAGACAGCCCCAGCATTTT.

The J gene is TRBJ1-1, the V gene TRBV7-6; no reliable D call. The germline V gene encodes CDR1 SGHVS and CDR2 FNYEAQ. The CDR3 runs to 13 residues. V lost 1 base, J lost 5 bases, and 8 bases lay in between. The CDR3 here is CASSLGPTTEAFF. The CDR3 DNA sequence: TGTGCCAGCAGCTTAGGACCGACTACTGAAGCTTTCTTT.